This T cell receptor beta chain stems from a study of blood T cell repertoires in COVID-19 (dated by TCRdb to 2018 to 2020). In the study overall: Collaborator samples came from the United States, Italy and Spain and covered acute and convalescent phases of COVID-19. The prospective study material was composed of cDNA or gDNA derived from T cells, B-cell-depleted T cells, or PBMCs. The dataset comprised deeply sampled blood TCRbeta repertoires from subjects exposed to, actively infected with, or recovered from COVID-19. The repertoires were made available in a free public database intended to serve as a resource for research on the immune response to SARS-CoV-2. The samples were drawn from two sources: the first 160 participants of the ongoing ImmuneRACE study, and 950 to 1,500 subjects contributed by 6 global collaborators. Nearly every sample came with metadata listing a de-identified subject ID, COVID-19 status, age in years and sex. Where available, HLA class I and class II types were obtained from metadata supplied by the sample provider rather than from assay-based typing. General findings and caveats noted by the study authors: The quantity of clinical and demographic metadata differed by source and by participant and was supplied without curation.

The immunoSEQ Assay, a bias-controlled multiplex PCR, was used to amplify TCRbeta CDR3 regions from genomic DNA. Regarding the original processing steps: The number of nucleated cells in each sample was estimated from the amplification of reference gene primers within the assay. Sequence reads were collapsed and filtered to measure the absolute abundance of every unique TCRbeta CDR3 rearrangement. For each sample, productive Simpson clonality was calculated as the square root of Simpson's diversity index across productive rearrangements. TCRdb provides this immuneACCESS table in a form limited to in-frame rearrangements. Some clones are lacking; in checked studies, under half of them reflect an unresolved V gene, and why the rest are absent is not known. The D gene and trimming were derived from the DNA, and the V and J assignments and clone size from that table. The sample profile shows 60,000 to 75,000 clones; 88% of them were found once. The leading ten clones occupy 1.1% to 1.5% of the sample.

Reading the germline V gene gives CDR1 ENHRY and CDR2 SYGVKD. The cysteine opens and the phenylalanine closes a CDR3 of 16 amino acids. The retained sequence is limited to the CDR3, 48 bases, with the frame set at the first base. V is pruned by 0 bases and J by 4 bases, leaving 7 bases of the junction without a gene match. Collaborating institutions collected whole blood in K2EDTA tubes following their own protocols. Collaborator samples were shipped for TCRbeta analysis as frozen whole blood, isolated PBMCs, or DNA extracted from either sample type. As concerns this clone: It lacks a known antigen. No base quality information exists; no much larger clone differs at one position.

The chain is encoded by TRBV10-3 joined to TRBJ1-2, and TRBD1 matches 8 of the central bases. The clonotype originates from a human donor in a cohort sampled during active COVID-19. Sequencing was carried out using peripheral blood. The CDR3 has the sequence CAISESLQGAGYGYTF. In nucleotides, the sequence is TGTGCCATCAGTGAGTCCCTCCAGGGGGCTGGCTATGGCTACACCTTC.